This T cell receptor beta chain was captured by sequencing in a study of radiotherapy plus CTLA-4 blockade in lung cancer. Whole-study context: Among patients, approximately 17% showed objective responses, and 30% to 35% had disease control.

Details on this clone: What it binds is unknown.

General observations from the study: Radiotherapy with ipilimumab was followed by blood expansion of tumor-derived clones. According to reports, early shifts in blood T cell clones, alongside interferon-beta, forecast response most accurately.

Focal radiation was given together with CTLA-4 blockade (ipilimumab) to patients with chemo-refractory metastatic non-small-cell lung cancer. Data came from immunoSEQ multiplex PCR; TCRdb stores just in-frame clones and leaves some out. The repertoire has 30,000 to 40,000 clones, about four fifths of them found once; the top ten carry 13% to 15%. The CDR3 sequence is 13 residues long. The V end lost 5 bases, the J end lost 4 bases, and 12 bases lay between the germline ends. Germline CDR1 GTSNPN, CDR2 SVGIG (reference sequence). Material: peripheral blood, obtained from a patient treated with radiotherapy plus ipilimumab. This sequence was found in a human donor with non-small cell lung cancer that progressed on radiotherapy plus ipilimumab. The chain carries TRBV30 and TRBJ2-1; perhaps TRBD2 as D (6 bases). CDR3 sequence (DNA): TGTGCCTGGTCCTTAGCGGCATACAATGAGCAGTTCTTC. Protein: CAWSLAAYNEQFF.